The 28 T cell receptor beta chains below come from one sample, sequenced in a study of Graves' ophthalmopathy and Graves' hyperthyroidism. Amplification targeted the TCR beta CDR3 regions, with RNA transcripts as the source material. The workflow started with a first-round RT-PCR run with HTBI primers and then moved on to a second-round multiplex PCR. TCRdb independently ran MiXCR on the multiplex PCR reads; one entry per CDR3 protein. The data hold some 210,000 distinct CDR3 sequences, with about 32% observed a single time. Material for sequencing was peripheral blood. The receptors originated from a man aged 45-65 years with Graves' ophthalmopathy.

This clonotype was recorded at least ten times. This chain connects TRBV29-1 to TRBJ2-5; the D is unclear. Trimming took 3 bases from V and 3 from J, leaving 2 bases between them. This CDR3 spans 10 amino acids. CDR1 SQVTM and CDR2 ANQGSEA come from the germline V gene. The CDR3 here is CSVEEETQYF. The CDR3 DNA follows: TGCAGCGTTGAGGAAGAGACCCAGTACTTC.

The V gene is TRBV28, the J gene TRBJ1-2, with TRBD1 matching over 7 bases. The CDR3 has 15 amino acids. From germline, CDR1 is MDHEN and CDR2 SYDVKM. With V trimmed by 5 bases and J by 0 bases, 6 bases remained unmatched. The chain's CDR3 is CASSPQGRANYGYTF. The CDR3 region has the DNA TGTGCCAGCAGTCCACAGGGGAGAGCTAACTATGGCTACACCTTC.

This clonotype was seen many times. The chain employs TRBV6-5 and TRBJ1-2; 9 bases align to TRBD1. The V gene end was trimmed by 5 bases and the J gene end by 4 bases; junction bases not matched to a gene: 5. Germline V lookup: CDR1 MNHEY, CDR2 SVGAGI. The CDR3 is made up of 14 amino acids. The CDR3 sequence: CASSHPTGGYGYTF. The CDR3 bases are TGTGCCAGCAGTCACCCGACAGGGGGCTATGGCTACACCTTC.

This clonotype was picked up many times. The CDR3 protein is CASSSKGTSGSSYEQYF. The DNA for the CDR3 is TGTGCCAGCAGCTCCAAGGGGACTAGCGGGAGCTCCTACGAGCAGTACTTC. V and J are TRBV11-2 and TRBJ2-7, with TRBD2 matching over 14 bases. The CDR3 consists of 17 residues. V was clipped by 4 bases and J by 0 bases; unmatched bases: 5. Germline loops: CDR1 SGHAT, CDR2 FQNNGV.

The J gene is TRBJ2-7, the V gene TRBV6-2 or TRBV6-3, with a possible D match to TRBD1 (6 bases). In germline, CDR1 is MNHEY, CDR2 SVGEGT. Trimming took 10 bases from V and 6 from J, leaving 22 bases between them. CDR3 size: 14 residues. The DNA of the CDR3 is TGTGCCACCCTAAGGACAGTCTCTCCCCTCGAGCAGTACTTC. It codes for CATLRTVSPLEQYF.

This clonotype appeared many times. V and J are TRBV5-1 and TRBJ1-2; 12 positions match TRBD1. Germline trimming cut 3 bases from V and 3 bases from J; bases unmatched to any gene: 18. The CDR3 totals 20 residues. Germline V gene lookup returns CDR1 SGHRS and CDR2 YFSETQ. The CDR3 sequence is CASSYSGTGGGPQTDYGYTF. DNA for the CDR3: TGCGCCAGCAGCTACTCAGGGACAGGGGGCGGCCCCCAGACGGACTATGGCTACACCTTC.

This clonotype was seen repeatedly, ten times or more. The chain employs TRBV7-2 and TRBJ2-7; maybe TRBD1 (6 bases). The CDR3 has 13 amino acids. Per the germline V gene, CDR1 is SGHTA and CDR2 is FQGNSA. Trimming shortened V by 5 bases and J by 7 bases, and 15 bases separated the two germline ends. DNA of the CDR3: TGTGCCAGCAGCCCGGGCAGGGGTGGAGAGCAGTACTTC. Translating gives CASSPGRGGEQYF.

This clonotype was picked up many times. The chain links TRBV30 to TRBJ2-2; unclear D gene. This CDR3 is 16 amino acids long. CDR1 is GTSNPN, CDR2 SVGIG, per germline (reference sequence). The V and J ends lost 1 base and 3 bases respectively, with 15 bases between them. CDR3 protein: CAWSEIPASDTGELFF. Written as DNA, the CDR3 is TGTGCCTGGAGTGAAATACCTGCGTCGGACACCGGGGAGCTGTTTTTT.

This clonotype was detected many times. The V gene is TRBV28, the J gene TRBJ2-7, with TRBD2 matching over 14 bases. Germline CDR1 reads MDHEN; CDR2 reads SYDVKM. The CDR3 sequence is 15 residues long. J gave up 6 bases and V 7 bases, and 8 bases lay outside the gene matches. The CDR3 region is CASNQGTSGRGEQYF. The CDR3 DNA follows: TGTGCCAGCAACCAGGGGACTAGCGGGAGAGGCGAGCAGTACTTC.

The V gene is TRBV12-3 or TRBV12-4, the J gene TRBJ1-6, with D unclear. The CDR3 extends over 13 amino acids. V lost 10 bases, J lost 4 bases, and 11 bases lay in between. CDR3: CATSVGYNSPLHF. In nucleotides, the CDR3 is TGTGCCACCTCTGTGGGGTATAATTCACCCCTCCACTTT.

This clonotype was observed at least ten times. The J gene is TRBJ1-2, the V gene TRBV20-1; D is unclear. The CDR3 loop spans 14 amino acids. V was shortened by 3 bases and J by 3 bases, with 14 bases between the two germline ends. Germline CDR1 is DFQATT and CDR2 is SNEGSKA (reference sequence). CDR3 DNA sequence: TGCAGTGCTAGGAGGGTAGGCGAGGACTATGGCTACACCTTC. Translation: CSARRVGEDYGYTF.

This clonotype was counted ten times or more. The J gene is TRBJ1-5, the V gene TRBV28; D unclear. Germline CDR1 MDHEN, CDR2 SYDVKM. The CDR3 extends over 16 amino acids. The ends were cut back, 7 bases at V and 2 bases at J, with 18 bases in the middle. CDR3 bases: TGTGCCAGCACCCCGTCCGCACGGGAGGGCAATCAGCCCCAGCATTTT. It encodes CASTPSAREGNQPQHF.

This clonotype has at least ten counts. The chain recombines TRBV19 with TRBJ1-1, with 8 bases lining up with TRBD1. Losses at the gene ends were 5 bases for V and 10 bases for J; bases not matched to a gene: 3. Germline lookup yields CDR1 LNHDA and CDR2 SQIVND (reference sequence). The CDR3 covers 11 residues. CDR3 bases: TGTGCCAGTAGTTACAGGGGGGGAGCTTTCTTT. It translates to CASSYRGGAFF.

This clonotype was detected many times. The chain has TRBV28 and TRBJ2-7, with D unclear. V lost 5 bases, J lost 4 bases, and 9 bases lay in between. This CDR3 is built from 12 residues. Looked up from germline, CDR1 is MDHEN and CDR2 is SYDVKM. In nucleotides, the CDR3 is TGTGCCAGCAGTCCCAACATGTACGAGCAGTACTTC. It specifies CASSPNMYEQYF. Supplemented by reference TRBV28 and TRBJ2-7, the full variable domain reads DVKVTQSSRYLVKRTGEKVFLECVQDMDHENMFWYRQDPGLGLRLIYFSYDVKMKEKGDIPEGYSVSREKKERFSLILESASTNQTSMYLCASSPNMYEQYFGPGTRLTVT.

At least ten counts were recorded for this clonotype. This chain uses TRBV27 with TRBJ2-4; possible D gene TRBD1, 5 bases. The ends were cut back, 8 bases at V and 2 bases at J, with 10 bases in the middle. There are 13 residues in the CDR3. Germline values: CDR1 MNHEY, CDR2 SMNVEV (reference sequence). As DNA, the CDR3 is TGTGCCAGCGGCCAGGGATCCAAAAACATTCAGTACTTC. Translation gives CASGQGSKNIQYF.

This clonotype was detected many times. V usage is TRBV6-5 and J usage is TRBJ2-5, with D perhaps TRBD2 (5 bases). CDR1 MNHEY and CDR2 SVGAGI come from the germline V gene. The V end was cut by 6 bases, the J end by 9 bases, with 17 bases between. The CDR3 consists of 13 residues. CDR3 in amino acids: CASRVTILGPQYF. In DNA form, the CDR3 reads TGTGCCAGCAGGGTGACTATCCTGGGTCCCCAGTACTTC.

This clonotype was observed at least ten times. V usage is TRBV20-1 and J usage is TRBJ1-2; D call uncertain. V was pared by 2 bases and J by 4 bases, with 14 bases between. The germline CDR1 and CDR2 sequences are DFQATT and SNEGSKA (reference sequence). This CDR3 comprises 14 residues. CDR3 in DNA: TGCAGTGCTAGACCAGACCGAGTCCCCTATGGCTACACCTTC. It yields the protein CSARPDRVPYGYTF.

The genes are TRBV7-2 and TRBJ2-7; possible D gene TRBD1, 6 bases. With 3 bases removed from V and 0 bases from J, the gap between germline ends came to 12 bases. CDR3 length: 15 amino acids. Per the germline V gene, CDR1 is SGHTA and CDR2 is FQGNSA. The chain's CDR3 is CASSFLTGSSYEQYF. The CDR3, as DNA: TGTGCCAGCAGCTTTTTAACAGGGAGCTCCTACGAGCAGTACTTC.

This clonotype was counted ten times or more. The chain joins TRBV19 to TRBJ1-1, with D possibly being TRBD1 (6 bases). The CDR3 is 14 amino acids. Germline lookup yields CDR1 LNHDA and CDR2 SQIVND (reference sequence). Trimming pared 7 bases from V and 3 bases from J, leaving 15 bases between. The CDR3 bases are TGTGCCAGTAAGTCACAGGGCGGTTACACTGAAGCTTTCTTT. Its protein is CASKSQGGYTEAFF.

The V call is TRBV6-1, the J call TRBJ1-1; D perhaps matches TRBD1 (5 bases). The CDR3 has 14 amino acids. Trimming removed 5 bases from V and 2 bases from J, with 12 bases in between. Per germline, CDR1 MNHNS and CDR2 SASEGT. CDR3 sequence reads: CASSLSGSNTEAFF. The DNA for the CDR3 is TGTGCCAGCAGTCTATCAGGGTCCAACACTGAAGCTTTCTTT.

This clonotype was recorded many times. The rearrangement uses TRBV4-2 and TRBJ2-2; 8 bases fit TRBD2. J lost 1 base, V lost 7 bases, and 5 bases had no gene match. The CDR3 contains 15 residues. Germline V gives CDR1 LGHNA, CDR2 YNFKEQ. CDR3 coding DNA: TGTGCCAGCACCCCAACTAGCGGGAACACCGGGGAGCTGTTTTTT. Amino acid sequence: CASTPTSGNTGELFF.

This clonotype was picked up many times. The V call is TRBV12-3 or TRBV12-4, the J call TRBJ2-7; D ambiguous. CDR3 length: 13 residues. V lost 3 bases to trimming and J lost 2 bases, with 8 bases between them. The CDR3 here is CASSLFITYEQYF. As DNA, the CDR3 is TGTGCCAGCAGTTTGTTCATTACCTACGAGCAGTACTTC.

In this sample, this clonotype turned up many times. This chain joins TRBV4-1 and TRBJ2-5; D remains unclear. The CDR3 sequence is 15 residues long. Germline CDR1 is MGHRA and CDR2 is YSYEKL. Trimming left V 0 bases short and J 1 base short, with 9 bases between. CDR3 loop: CASSQDSYLQETQYF. The CDR3 region has the DNA TGCGCCAGCAGCCAAGACAGCTACCTCCAAGAGACCCAGTACTTC.

This clonotype was counted ten times or more. The J gene is TRBJ2-7, the V gene TRBV3-1; TRBD2 might be the D (5 bases). Germline V lookup: CDR1 LGHDT, CDR2 YNNKEL (reference sequence). The ends were cut back, 0 bases at V and 0 bases at J, with 9 bases in the middle. The CDR3 runs 15 residues. CDR3 loop: CASSQEGGGSYEQYF. The CDR3 DNA reads as TGTGCCAGCAGCCAAGAGGGCGGAGGCTCCTACGAGCAGTACTTC.

The chain recombines TRBV5-4 with TRBJ2-5; 7 bases agree with TRBD1. Germline loops: CDR1 SGHNT, CDR2 YYREEE (reference sequence). The CDR3 length is 14 residues. J gave up 4 bases and V 5 bases, and 8 bases lay outside the gene matches. CDR3 in DNA: TGTGCCAGCAGTGCAGACAGGGATGGAGAGACCCAGTACTTC. Translation: CASSADRDGETQYF.

This clonotype was seen at least ten times. The chain uses TRBV6-5 and TRBJ2-2; D possibly matches TRBD1 or TRBD2 (5 bases each). This CDR3 spans 15 amino acids. Per germline, CDR1 MNHEY and CDR2 SVGAGI. V shed 5 bases and J shed 6 bases, with 16 bases lying between them. In DNA, the CDR3 is TGTGCCAGCAGTAACCGGGACGGCGTCGCCGGGGAGCTGTTTTTT. Translated: CASSNRDGVAGELFF.

This clonotype occurred many times. This rearrangement joins TRBV6-1 to TRBJ2-2, with TRBD2 as a possible D gene (7 bases). V lost 4 bases and J 5 bases, leaving 14 bases between the germline ends. The CDR3 runs 15 residues. CDR1 is MNHNS and CDR2 is SASEGT in the germline V gene. CDR3 protein: CASSARGAETGELFF. CDR3 sequence (DNA): TGTGCCAGCAGTGCTCGGGGGGCCGAGACCGGGGAGCTGTTTTTT.

This clonotype showed up just a few times. This rearrangement joins TRBV6-1 to TRBJ1-1; 7 bases map to TRBD1. This CDR3 is 13 amino acids long. With 5 bases clipped from V and 4 bases from J, the junction kept 4 bases outside the gene matches. CDR1 MNHNS and CDR2 SASEGT come from the germline V gene. CDR3 in amino acids: CASSRGTVTEAFF. CDR3 sequence (DNA): TGTGCCAGCAGTCGAGGGACAGTCACTGAAGCTTTCTTT.